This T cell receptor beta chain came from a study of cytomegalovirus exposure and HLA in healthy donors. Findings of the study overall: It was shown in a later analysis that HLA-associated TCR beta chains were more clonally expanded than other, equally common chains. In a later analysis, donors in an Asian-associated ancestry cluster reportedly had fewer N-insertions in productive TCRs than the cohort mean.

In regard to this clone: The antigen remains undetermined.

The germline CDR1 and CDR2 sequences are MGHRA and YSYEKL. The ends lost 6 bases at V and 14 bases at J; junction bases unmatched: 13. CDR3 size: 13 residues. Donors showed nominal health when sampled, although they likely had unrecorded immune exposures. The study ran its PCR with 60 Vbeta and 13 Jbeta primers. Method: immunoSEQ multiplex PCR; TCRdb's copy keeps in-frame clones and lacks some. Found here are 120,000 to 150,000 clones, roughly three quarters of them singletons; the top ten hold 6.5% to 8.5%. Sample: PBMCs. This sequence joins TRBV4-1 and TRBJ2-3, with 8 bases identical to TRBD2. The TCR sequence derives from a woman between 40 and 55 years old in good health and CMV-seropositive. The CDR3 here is CASRRSGTSAWYF. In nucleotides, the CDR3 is TGCGCCAGCAGGCGATCAGGGACTAGTGCTTGGTATTTT.